This is a list of T cell receptor beta chains from one sample in a study of blood T cell repertoires in COVID-19. TCRdb keeps only in-frame clones here, not all; method: immunoSEQ multiplex PCR. The repertoire holds around 100,000 clones, with around 87% as singletons. Sequencing was done on a sample of peripheral blood. Receptor source: a human donor in a cohort sampled during active COVID-19. The CDR3 runs from the conserved cysteine through the conserved F or W. Each record gives: D gene, J gene, V gene, clone size, CDR3 protein, CDR3 DNA. D genes are given only for firm matches. Rows may omit the clone size; those that give it use once, few, many or a size class.

d_call: TRBD1; j_call: TRBJ2-7; v_call: TRBV11-2; clone_size: NA; cdr3_aa: CASSSGQGNTYEQYF; cdr3_nt: TGTGCCAGCAGCTCGGGACAGGGGAATACCTACGAGCAGTACTTC
d_call: NA; j_call: TRBJ1-6; v_call: TRBV4-1; clone_size: NA; cdr3_aa: CASSQGTTVNSPLHF; cdr3_nt: TGCGCCAGCAGCCAAGGGACTACTGTGAATTCACCCCTCCACTTT
d_call: TRBD1; j_call: TRBJ1-5; v_call: TRBV29-1; clone_size: few; cdr3_aa: CSARTGGGQPQHF; cdr3_nt: TGCAGCGCACGGACAGGGGGAGGACAGCCCCAGCATTTT
d_call: TRBD2; j_call: TRBJ2-3; v_call: TRBV9; clone_size: NA; cdr3_aa: CASSLRDGLAGLTDTQYF; cdr3_nt: TGTGCCAGCAGCCTCCGAGATGGTCTAGCGGGGCTCACAGATACGCAGTATTTT
d_call: NA; j_call: TRBJ1-2; v_call: TRBV5-8; clone_size: NA; cdr3_aa: CASSLGRVYYGYTF; cdr3_nt: TGTGCCAGCAGCTTGGGCAGGGTTTACTATGGCTACACCTTC
d_call: NA; j_call: TRBJ2-3; v_call: TRBV10-3; clone_size: NA; cdr3_aa: CAISETAGSTDTQYF; cdr3_nt: TGTGCCATCAGTGAGACAGCCGGCAGCACAGATACGCAGTATTTT
d_call: TRBD1; j_call: TRBJ1-6; v_call: TRBV7-6; clone_size: NA; cdr3_aa: CASSLGQGSSPLHF; cdr3_nt: TGTGCCAGCAGCTTAGGACAGGGTAGTTCACCCCTCCACTTT
d_call: NA; j_call: TRBJ1-2; v_call: TRBV4-1; clone_size: NA; cdr3_aa: CASSPTPRRSNYGYTF; cdr3_nt: TGCGCCAGCAGCCCGACGCCAAGGAGATCTAACTATGGCTACACCTTC
d_call: TRBD1; j_call: TRBJ1-1; v_call: TRBV27; clone_size: NA; cdr3_aa: CASSRNGQGTEAFF; cdr3_nt: TGTGCCAGCAGTCGAAACGGACAGGGCACTGAAGCTTTCTTT
d_call: NA; j_call: TRBJ1-6; v_call: TRBV4-1; clone_size: once; cdr3_aa: CASSQGMGANSPLHF; cdr3_nt: TGCGCCAGCAGCCAAGGGATGGGGGCCAATTCACCCCTCCACTTT
d_call: TRBD1; j_call: TRBJ2-7; v_call: TRBV6-5; clone_size: once; cdr3_aa: CASSFTGTGSYEQYF; cdr3_nt: TGTGCCAGCAGTTTTACCGGGACAGGGTCCTACGAGCAGTACTTC